This TCR beta chain was found in a study of blood T cell repertoires in COVID-19. Study summary: Acute and convalescent COVID-19 specimens originated in the United States, Italy and Spain. Sample material is recorded as cDNA or gDNA derived from T cells, B-cell-depleted T cells, or PBMCs.

TCRdb keeps only in-frame clones here, not all; method: immunoSEQ multiplex PCR. The sample carries 95,000 to 150,000 clones, about four fifths recorded once. CDR1 is GTSNPN and CDR2 is SVGIG in the germline V gene (reference sequence). The CDR3 contains 14 residues. V was clipped by 0 bases and J by 8 bases; unmatched bases: 6. This clone was counted once. This TCR derives from a man between 60 and 75 years old with acute or convalescent COVID-19. The chain joins TRBV30 to TRBJ2-5; 10 bases align to TRBD2. The source material was peripheral blood. CDR3 in DNA: TGTGCCTGGAGTGTAGCGCTAGCGGGAGAAACCCAGTACTTC. Encoded protein: CAWSVALAGETQYF.